One and the same sample provided the 28 T cell receptor beta chains below, sequenced in a study of beta chain features in type 1 diabetes. All of the isolated RNA was reverse transcribed, so expressed TCRB transcripts were sequenced. Profiling relied on immunoSEQ multiplex PCR, and the TCRdb table lists in-frame clones only, not all of them. The sample yields approximately 160,000 clones, around 8% seen once. The source material was central memory CD4+ T cells from blood. These receptors all come from a man aged 18 to 35 in good health.

This clone was counted only a few times. This chain links TRBV7-3 with TRBJ2-1, with 9 bases fitting TRBD1. This CDR3 comprises 16 residues. CDR1 and CDR2 from the germline V gene are SGHTA and FQGTGA. Unmatched junction bases numbered 11, after V lost 5 bases and J lost 6 bases. The CDR3 loop is CASSRTGGTVVNEQFF. As DNA, the CDR3 is TGTGCCAGCAGCCGAACAGGGGGCACCGTCGTCAATGAGCAGTTCTTC.

The chain uses TRBV5-4 and TRBJ1-1; 8 bases are a match to TRBD1. After removal of 3 bases from V and 1 base from J, the junction contained 5 bases not matched to a gene. This CDR3 is 15 amino acids long. Germline values: CDR1 SGHNT, CDR2 YYREEE (reference sequence). CDR3 nucleotides: TGTGCCAGCAGCTCCGAGACAGGGGCGAACACTGAAGCTTTCTTT. This sequence encodes CASSSETGANTEAFF.

The chain has TRBV30 and TRBJ2-3; TRBD1 matches 9 bases. This CDR3 region has 14 residues. Germline CDR1 GTSNPN, CDR2 SVGIG (reference sequence). Trimming cost V 3 bases and J 5 bases; bases outside gene matches: 6. The DNA of the CDR3 is TGTGCCTGGAGCCCCGGGACAGGGCGAGATACGCAGTATTTT. Translating gives CAWSPGTGRDTQYF.

This chain connects TRBV19 to TRBJ2-3, with 7 bases that match TRBD1. The germline V gene encodes CDR1 LNHDA and CDR2 SQIVND (reference sequence). V trimming: 6 bases; J trimming: 2 bases; junction bases outside the gene matches: 8. The CDR3 loop spans 15 amino acids. CDR3 nucleotides: TGTGCCAGTAGGGGTACAGGGGCCGTCACAGATACGCAGTATTTT. This translates into CASRGTGAVTDTQYF.

This clone was counted between two and nine times. This chain uses TRBV30 with TRBJ2-7, with a tentative D call TRBD1 (6 bases). Germline V gene lookup returns CDR1 GTSNPN and CDR2 SVGIG (reference sequence). The CDR3 consists of 15 residues. With 0 bases removed from V and 1 base from J, the gap between germline ends came to 13 bases. CDR3 nucleotide sequence: TGTGCCTGGAGTGTATTTCACAGGGTTTCCTACGAGCAGTACTTC. Residues: CAWSVFHRVSYEQYF.

The sample holds a few counts of this clone. This chain uses TRBV7-3 with TRBJ2-5, with 8 nucleotides matching TRBD2. This CDR3 has 16 residues. The J segment lost 5 bases and the V segment lost 2 bases, leaving 10 bases of the junction unmatched. Germline CDR1 reads SGHTA; CDR2 reads FQGTGA. CDR3: CASSLLPSGRGETQYF. CDR3 nucleotide sequence: TGTGCCAGCAGCTTACTCCCCAGCGGGAGAGGGGAGACCCAGTACTTC.

This chain uses TRBV7-2 with TRBJ2-1; D remains unclear. Germline V CDR1 and CDR2: SGHTA, FQGNSA. Trimming took 7 bases from V and 12 from J, leaving 22 bases between them. The CDR3 totals 14 residues. The CDR3: CASTMSDKSVGQFF. As DNA, the CDR3 is TGTGCCAGCACTATGTCCGACAAATCGGTAGGGCAGTTCTTC.

This clone occurred a few times. The rearrangement uses TRBV6-5 and TRBJ1-2, with 8 bases matching TRBD1. Losses at the gene ends were 5 bases for V and 3 bases for J; bases not matched to a gene: 5. The CDR3 spans 14 residues. The germline V gene encodes CDR1 MNHEY and CDR2 SVGAGI. CDR3 nucleotide sequence: TGTGCCAGCAGTCCGGACAGGGAGGACTATGGCTACACCTTC. Protein sequence: CASSPDREDYGYTF.

V and J are TRBV25-1 and TRBJ2-5; 15 bases fit TRBD2. The junction had 1 base not matched to a gene; V was cut back by 4 bases and J by 4 bases. The CDR3 consists of 15 residues. CDR1 MGHDK and CDR2 SYGVNS come from the germline V gene. The CDR3 coding sequence is TGTGCCAGCAGTGCGGGACTAGCGGGAGGAGAGACCCAGTACTTC. Its protein is CASSAGLAGGETQYF.

This chain joins TRBV28 and TRBJ1-2; 7 bases are a match to TRBD1. V lost 5 bases and J lost 7; bases outside the gene matches: 7. CDR1 is MDHEN and CDR2 is SYDVKM in the germline V gene. The CDR3 length is 13 residues. The CDR3 nucleotides are TGTGCCAGCAGTACGGTGACAGGGCTTGGCTACACCTTC. It codes for CASSTVTGLGYTF.

The rearrangement joins TRBV30 to TRBJ2-5, with unresolved D. Matching the DNA end better, TRBJ2-7 makes the J call doubtful. This CDR3 has 11 amino acids. Germline CDR1 reads GTSNPN; CDR2 reads SVGIG (reference sequence). CDR3: CAWSVYYEQYF. The CDR3 DNA sequence: TGTGCCTGGAGTGTGTACTACGAGCAGTACTTC.

This clone was counted between two and nine times. The chain couples TRBV4-3 to TRBJ2-4; no clear D gene. The germline gives CDR1 LGHNA, CDR2 YSLEER. The length of the CDR3 is 18 residues. V lost 0 bases and J 0 bases, leaving 15 bases between the germline ends. The CDR3 DNA reads TGCGCCAGCAGCCAAGATCCGTCACAGATTATAGCCAAAAACATTCAGTACTTC. This translates into CASSQDPSQIIAKNIQYF.

Only a few counts were recorded for this clone. The chain links TRBV30 to TRBJ2-7; D is unresolved. From germline, CDR1 is GTSNPN and CDR2 SVGIG (reference sequence). Trimming took off 1 base at V and 2 bases at J, with 3 bases between the two ends. CDR3 length: 11 amino acids. CDR3: CAWSAAYEQYF. CDR3 DNA: TGTGCCTGGAGTGCCGCCTACGAGCAGTACTTC. The variable domain in full, completed from reference TRBV30 and TRBJ2-7, reads SQTIHQWPATLVQPVGSPLSLECTVEGTSNPNLYWYRQAAGRGLQLLFYSVGIGQISSEVPQNLSASRPQDRQFILSSKKLLLSDSGFYLCAWSAAYEQYFGPGTRLTVT.

There are a few counts of this clone. This chain links TRBV10-3 with TRBJ2-3, with 7 bases fitting TRBD1. The V and J ends lost 3 bases and 0 bases, in that order; junction bases with no gene match: 9. Germline lookup yields CDR1 ENHRY and CDR2 SYGVKD. The CDR3 runs to 17 residues. The CDR3 DNA reads TGTGCCATCAGTGACCCCGAACGCAGGGGGAGCACAGATACGCAGTATTTT. Translating gives CAISDPERRGSTDTQYF.

There are a few counts of this clone. The chain joins TRBV7-9 to TRBJ1-3; D perhaps matches TRBD1 (6 bases). The length of the CDR3 is 13 residues. The ends were cut back, 5 bases at V and 8 bases at J, with 13 bases in the middle. Looked up from germline, CDR1 is SEHNR and CDR2 is FQNEAQ (reference sequence). CDR3 coding DNA: TGTGCCAGCAGCCCAGGGGAGTGGGACACCATATATTTT. Translating it yields CASSPGEWDTIYF.

This chain links TRBV7-2 with TRBJ2-7, with TRBD1 identical over 11 bases. V trimming: 5 bases; J trimming: 4 bases; junction bases outside the gene matches: 7. There are 15 residues in the CDR3. The germline V gene encodes CDR1 SGHTA and CDR2 FQGNSA. In nucleotides, the CDR3 is TGTGCCAGCAGCCCGGGGGACAGGGGGTTGTACGAGCAGTACTTC. Amino acid sequence: CASSPGDRGLYEQYF.

This clone was detected ten times or more. The rearrangement links TRBV28 to TRBJ1-5; D uncertain. CDR1 and CDR2 (germline): MDHEN, SYDVKM. This CDR3 spans 15 amino acids. With 6 bases removed from V and 3 bases from J, the gap between germline ends came to 15 bases. In DNA, the CDR3 is TGTGCCAGCAGCTACTCCGGGATGGTCAATCAGCCCCAGCATTTT. As protein: CASSYSGMVNQPQHF.

The rearrangement joins TRBV28 to TRBJ2-1; 7 nucleotides agree with TRBD2. Trimming cost V 8 bases and J 0 bases; bases outside gene matches: 10. The CDR3 is 16 amino acids. Germline V gives CDR1 MDHEN, CDR2 SYDVKM. CDR3 amino acids: CASVPLGGSSYNEQFF. DNA of the CDR3: TGTGCCAGCGTACCTCTGGGGGGGAGCTCCTACAATGAGCAGTTCTTC.

This clone occurred a few times. This chain uses TRBV7-2 with TRBJ2-3, with a tentative D call TRBD2 (7 bases). CDR1 and CDR2 from the germline V gene are SGHTA and FQGNSA. The CDR3 sequence is 17 residues long. Trimming took off 5 bases at V and 3 bases at J, with 21 bases between the two ends. CDR3 nucleotide sequence: TGTGCCAGCAGCCCTATTGGGGGGGCCTGGGGGACAGATACGCAGTATTTT. Protein product: CASSPIGGAWGTDTQYF.

This clone showed up just a few times. V is TRBV28 and J is TRBJ1-1, with a weak D call TRBD1 (6 bases). V was shortened by 6 bases and J by 9 bases, with 14 bases between the two germline ends. The CDR3 is made up of 12 amino acids. Germline CDR1 and CDR2: MDHEN and SYDVKM. CDR3 DNA: TGTGCCAGCAGGGAAAGGGACACCAAAGCTTTCTTT. This translates into CASRERDTKAFF.

This clone was picked up many times. The CDR3 here is CASSVGQRTDTQYF. The CDR3 DNA reads TGTGCCAGCAGTGTGGGCCAGCGCACAGATACGCAGTATTTT. This chain joins TRBV2 and TRBJ2-3; D remains unclear. The CDR3 loop spans 14 amino acids. Trimming pared 4 bases from V and 1 base from J, leaving 9 bases between. The germline V gene has CDR1 SNHLY and CDR2 FYNNEI.

This chain joins TRBV27 and TRBJ1-2, with D hard to call. The germline V gene has CDR1 MNHEY and CDR2 SMNVEV (reference sequence). This CDR3 is 13 amino acids long. With 6 bases removed from V and 5 bases from J, the gap between germline ends came to 13 bases. The CDR3 DNA sequence: TGTGCCAGCAGCCCCCTCGGTCCTTATGGCTACACCTTC. Translation gives CASSPLGPYGYTF.

This clone was seen only a few times. This specimen includes other DNA sequences encoding the same CDR3. The chain has TRBV7-2 and TRBJ1-5, with D unclear. Germline values: CDR1 SGHTA, CDR2 FQGNSA. CDR3 length: 15 amino acids. The V end lost 1 base, the J end lost 4 bases, and 11 bases lay between the germline ends. The CDR3 region has the DNA TGTGCCAGCAGCTTAGGCCCAGGAGGTAATCAGCCCCAGCATTTT. Residues: CASSLGPGGNQPQHF.

The chain carries TRBV20-1 and TRBJ2-1; perhaps TRBD1 as D (5 bases). V was clipped by 6 bases and J by 8 bases, with 11 bases between them. The germline gives CDR1 DFQATT, CDR2 SNEGSKA (reference sequence). The CDR3 totals 11 residues. CDR3 amino acids: CSADLQDEQFF. The CDR3, as DNA: TGCAGTGCCGACTTACAGGATGAGCAGTTCTTC.

This clone was recorded many times. This chain joins TRBV28 and TRBJ1-5, with TRBD1 matching 9 bases. From germline, CDR1 is MDHEN and CDR2 SYDVKM. The CDR3 loop spans 16 amino acids. V lost 5 bases and J lost 7; bases outside the gene matches: 12. The CDR3 loop is CASSGGDRASRQPQHF. CDR3 sequence (DNA): TGTGCCAGCAGTGGGGGGGACAGGGCTTCGAGACAGCCCCAGCATTTT.

This clone was seen more than once but under ten times. This rearrangement joins TRBV4-2 to TRBJ1-1; TRBD1 aligns across 8 bases. The CDR3 length is 15 residues. Germline V gene sequence: CDR1 LGHNA, CDR2 YNFKEQ. V dropped 4 bases and J dropped 5; count of bases not matched to a gene: 9. Here the CDR3 DNA reads TGTGCCAGCAGCCTCCTCAGGGGGCAGGGGACTGAAGCTTTCTTT. Protein sequence: CASSLLRGQGTEAFF.

The rearrangement links TRBV7-2 to TRBJ1-1; 7 bases line up with TRBD1. The CDR3 length is 15 residues. With 4 bases clipped from V and 3 bases from J, the junction kept 8 bases outside the gene matches. Per germline, CDR1 SGHTA and CDR2 FQGNSA. This chain's CDR3 is CASSSPRDSHTEAFF. CDR3 bases: TGTGCCAGCAGCTCACCACGGGACAGCCACACTGAAGCTTTCTTT.

In DNA form, the CDR3 reads TGTGCCAGCAGCTCACGGAGACTGACAGGGGGGGCTTACGAGCAGTACTTC. Translating it yields CASSSRRLTGGAYEQYF. The chain uses TRBV7-2 and TRBJ2-7; the match to TRBD1 covers 9 bases. The CDR3 loop spans 17 amino acids. Germline V gene data show CDR1 as SGHTA and CDR2 as FQGNSA. With V trimmed by 4 bases and J by 4 bases, 14 bases remained unmatched.